One and the same sample provided the 24 T cell receptor beta chains below, sequenced in a study of beta chain features in type 1 diabetes. Expressed TCRB transcripts were sequenced after all isolated RNA was converted to cDNA. TCRdb keeps only in-frame clones here, not all; method: immunoSEQ multiplex PCR. The sample has 120,000 to 150,000 clones, around 51% seen once. Sequencing input: Tregs from blood. These receptors were obtained from a man younger than 30 in good health.

The chain uses TRBV6-1 and TRBJ1-1, with D perhaps TRBD1 (5 bases). The CDR3 extends over 13 amino acids. V was cut by 11 bases and J by 4 bases, with 17 bases left in between. The germline CDR1 and CDR2 sequences are MNHNS and SASEGT. CDR3 sequence reads: CALQWGVGTEAFF. The CDR3 bases are TGTGCCCTCCAGTGGGGGGTGGGCACTGAAGCTTTCTTT.

The chain uses TRBV7-9 and TRBJ1-2; no clear D gene. The CDR3 contains 12 residues. V lost 1 base, J lost 4 bases, and 4 bases lay in between. Germline V gene sequence: CDR1 SEHNR, CDR2 FQNEAQ (reference sequence). The CDR3 sequence: CASSLEAYGYTF. The CDR3 DNA reads as TGTGCCAGCAGCTTAGAAGCCTATGGCTACACCTTC.

The genes are TRBV19 and TRBJ2-1, with TRBD2 identical over 10 bases. Unmatched junction bases numbered 15, after V lost 3 bases and J lost 4 bases. Germline CDR1 and CDR2: LNHDA and SQIVND (reference sequence). The CDR3 covers 19 residues. The CDR3 sequence: CASSINWSPSGRVYNEQFF. In DNA form, the CDR3 reads TGTGCCAGTAGTATTAATTGGAGCCCCAGCGGGAGGGTATACAATGAGCAGTTCTTC.

This clone has only one observation. The chain joins TRBV7-3 to TRBJ2-1; 9 nucleotides align to TRBD1. Trimming took 5 bases from V and 0 from J; bases not matched to a gene: 14. The germline gives CDR1 SGHTA, CDR2 FQGTGA. This CDR3 has 19 residues. Here the CDR3 DNA reads TGTGCCAGCAGCACCCCTTACAGGGGGCGGCTTAGCTCCTACAATGAGCAGTTCTTC. It yields the protein CASSTPYRGRLSSYNEQFF.

The sample holds a few counts of this clone. This sequence joins TRBV28 and TRBJ1-4, with a weak D call TRBD1 (6 bases). The CDR3 runs to 14 residues. CDR1 MDHEN and CDR2 SYDVKM come from the germline V gene. Trimming took 6 bases from V and 5 from J, leaving 13 bases between them. This CDR3 is CASRRQVSNEKLFF. The CDR3 nucleotides read TGTGCCAGCAGGAGACAGGTATCCAATGAAAAACTGTTTTTT.

This chain uses TRBV10-3 with TRBJ2-3, with 11 bases that match TRBD2. The CDR3 totals 14 residues. The V gene end was trimmed by 6 bases and the J gene end by 7 bases; junction bases not matched to a gene: 6. Germline CDR1 ENHRY, CDR2 SYGVKD. CDR3 loop: CAISDRLAGNTQYF. CDR3 nucleotides: TGTGCCATCAGCGATAGACTAGCGGGGAATACGCAGTATTTT.

The chain is built from TRBV15 and TRBJ2-5; D ambiguous. CDR1 is LNHNV, CDR2 YYDKDF, per germline (reference sequence). The V gene lost 8 bases and the J gene lost 5 bases, with 9 bases spanning the gap. The CDR3 is made up of 11 amino acids. The CDR3 bases are TGTGCCACCGGAGCTGGGGAGACCCAGTACTTC. Its translation: CATGAGETQYF.

As concerns this clone: Other nucleotide sequences in the sample specify the same CDR3. The gene calls are TRBV18 and TRBJ2-5; 9 bases are a match to TRBD1. Germline assignment: CDR1 KGHSH and CDR2 LQKENI. This CDR3 has 13 amino acids. The ends lost 6 bases at V and 3 bases at J; junction bases unmatched: 2. In nucleotides, the CDR3 is TGTGCCAGCTCGCGGGACAGGGAAGAGACCCAGTACTTC. This translates into CASSRDREETQYF. Filled out from reference TRBV18 and TRBJ2-5, the complete variable domain reads NAGVMQNPRHLVRRRGQEARLRCSPMKGHSHVYWYRQLPEEGLKFMVYLQKENIIDESGMPKERFSAEFPKEGPSILRIQQVVRGDSAAYFCASSRDREETQYFGPGTRLLVL.

J is TRBJ2-7 and V is TRBV28, with TRBD2 matching 8 bases. This CDR3 comprises 14 residues. With 6 bases clipped from V and 5 bases from J, the junction kept 9 bases outside the gene matches. Germline CDR1 MDHEN, CDR2 SYDVKM. Here the CDR3 reads CASRASGSKNEQYF. CDR3 coding DNA: TGTGCCAGCAGGGCAAGCGGGAGTAAGAACGAGCAGTACTTC. The entire variable domain, with the rest obtained from reference TRBV28 and TRBJ2-7, is as follows: DVKVTQSSRYLVKRTGEKVFLECVQDMDHENMFWYRQDPGLGLRLIYFSYDVKMKEKGDIPEGYSVSREKKERFSLILESASTNQTSMYLCASRASGSKNEQYFGPGTRLTVT.

J is TRBJ1-4 and V is TRBV30, with D tentatively TRBD1 (5 bases). In germline, CDR1 is GTSNPN, CDR2 SVGIG (reference sequence). The CDR3 extends over 13 amino acids. Trimming stripped 3 bases from V and 5 bases from J, with 10 bases between. CDR3 DNA sequence: TGTGCCTGGAGGTCAGGGTTAAATGAAAAACTGTTTTTT. This translates into CAWRSGLNEKLFF.

The rearrangement uses TRBV7-2 and TRBJ2-5, with D tentatively TRBD1 (6 bases). The better agreement between TRBJ2-7 and the DNA end casts doubt on the J call. CDR3 size: 16 residues. The germline CDR1 and CDR2 sequences are SGHTA and FQGNSA. The CDR3 here is CASSFPGQIFSYEQYF. CDR3 nucleotide sequence: TGTGCCAGCAGCTTCCCCGGACAGATATTCTCCTACGAGCAGTACTTC.

The J gene is TRBJ2-3, the V gene TRBV15; TRBD1 matches at 9 bases. CDR3 size: 22 residues. Germline V gene data show CDR1 as LNHNV and CDR2 as YYDKDF (reference sequence). V dropped 5 bases and J dropped 3; count of bases not matched to a gene: 27. The CDR3 here is CATSPRGQGKMIGRTGTDTQYF. CDR3 coding DNA: TGTGCCACCAGCCCGCGTGGACAGGGGAAAATGATAGGGAGAACGGGGACAGATACGCAGTATTTT. Variable domain in full (rest from reference TRBV15 and TRBJ2-3): DAMVIQNPRYQVTQFGKPVTLSCSQTLNHNVMYWYQQKSSQAPKLLFHYYDKDFNNEADTPDNFQSRRPNTSFCFLDIRSPGLGDTAMYLCATSPRGQGKMIGRTGTDTQYFGPGTRLTVL.

This clone turned up a few times. The chain has TRBV7-9 and TRBJ1-1; 7 nucleotides match TRBD1. The J segment lost 0 bases and the V segment lost 5 bases, leaving 3 bases of the junction unmatched. This CDR3 comprises 14 residues. Germline V CDR1 and CDR2: SEHNR, FQNEAQ (reference sequence). The CDR3 DNA follows: TGTGCCAGCAGCCCGGACAGGCTGAACACTGAAGCTTTCTTT. It translates to CASSPDRLNTEAFF.

V gene TRBV7-9 combines with J gene TRBJ1-2; tentatively, D is TRBD1 (6 bases). The germline V gene has CDR1 SEHNR and CDR2 FQNEAQ (reference sequence). This CDR3 comprises 13 residues. The ends were cut back, 7 bases at V and 6 bases at J, with 15 bases in the middle. The CDR3 region has the DNA TGTGCCAGCACCTACGGACAGACTGATGGCTACACCTTC. This gives the protein CASTYGQTDGYTF.

This clone was seen a handful of times. The rearrangement uses TRBV30 and TRBJ2-7, with no clear D. V was cut by 5 bases and J by 9 bases, with 14 bases left in between. Germline V gives CDR1 GTSNPN, CDR2 SVGIG (reference sequence). This CDR3 region has 11 residues. As DNA, the CDR3 is TGTGCCTGGGCGAAAAATTTGGTGCAGTACTTC. Translating gives CAWAKNLVQYF.

V is TRBV7-2 and J is TRBJ2-3; D is possibly TRBD2 (6 bases). From germline, CDR1 is SGHTA and CDR2 FQGNSA. The CDR3 has 14 amino acids. Trimming took off 4 bases at V and 1 base at J, with 9 bases between the two ends. The CDR3 DNA is TGTGCCAGCAGCTGGGACTCACGCACAGATACGCAGTATTTT. Translating it yields CASSWDSRTDTQYF. Variable domain in full (rest from reference TRBV7-2 and TRBJ2-3): GAGVSQSPSNKVTEKGKDVELRCDPISGHTALYWYRQSLGQGLEFLIYFQGNSAPDKSGLPSDRFSAERTGGSVSTLTIQRTQQEDSAVYLCASSWDSRTDTQYFGPGTRLTVL.

The chain couples TRBV11-2 to TRBJ2-4; 11 nucleotides match TRBD1. The CDR3 totals 13 residues. Unmatched junction bases numbered 1, after V lost 4 bases and J lost 8 bases. Per germline, CDR1 SGHAT and CDR2 FQNNGV. The CDR3 DNA is TGTGCCAGCAGCTGGGACAGGGGGGACATTCAGTACTTC. It translates to CASSWDRGDIQYF.

V is TRBV7-9 and J is TRBJ2-1, with D maybe TRBD2 (6 bases). Germline V lookup: CDR1 SEHNR, CDR2 FQNEAQ (reference sequence). The CDR3 is 14 amino acids. Trimming took 4 bases from V and 4 from J, leaving 11 bases between them. CDR3: CASSSPGEYNEQFF. CDR3 DNA sequence: TGTGCCAGCAGCTCCCCGGGGGAGTACAATGAGCAGTTCTTC.

CDR3 in DNA: TGTGCCAGCAGCGTAGTGGGGGGGGAGCAGTTCTTC. Amino acids: CASSVVGGEQFF. The genes are TRBV9 and TRBJ2-1, with TRBD2 matching over 7 bases. CDR1 and CDR2 from the germline V gene are SGDLS and YYNGEE. Germline trimming cut 0 bases from V and 10 bases from J; bases unmatched to any gene: 1. This CDR3 spans 12 amino acids.

The chain is built from TRBV29-1 and TRBJ2-5, with 7 nucleotides matching TRBD2. The CDR3 covers 14 residues. The V segment lost 5 bases and the J segment 4 bases; nucleotides outside the gene matches: 10. Germline V gene sequence: CDR1 SQVTM, CDR2 ANQGSEA. CDR3 nucleotide sequence: TGCAGCGTTTCGGCGGGAGTGGAGGGAGAGACCCAGTACTTC. Protein product: CSVSAGVEGETQYF.

The chain recombines TRBV18 with TRBJ2-5; no firm D call. Germline CDR1 KGHSH, CDR2 LQKENI. There are 15 residues in the CDR3. Between the trimmed V and J ends, which lost 1 base and 1 base, there was a span of 10 bases. The CDR3 DNA sequence: TGTGCCAGCTCACCACGCCCAGGCCTCCAAGAGACCCAGTACTTC. It yields the protein CASSPRPGLQETQYF.

This chain links TRBV29-1 with TRBJ2-5, with D perhaps matching TRBD1 (5 bases). The CDR3 has 12 amino acids. The germline V and J ends were trimmed by 3 bases and 2 bases, with 7 bases remaining between them. Germline CDR1 and CDR2: SQVTM and ANQGSEA. This chain's CDR3 is CSVDAGQETQYF. CDR3 sequence (DNA): TGCAGCGTTGACGCAGGGCAAGAGACCCAGTACTTC.

This clone was counted between two and nine times. The chain has TRBV18 and TRBJ2-7, with 7 bases aligning to TRBD2. Germline CDR1 and CDR2: KGHSH and LQKENI. The CDR3 is 18 amino acids. V dropped 2 bases and J dropped 2; count of bases not matched to a gene: 15. CDR3 loop: CASSPNHITSSGPYEQYF. As DNA, the CDR3 is TGTGCCAGCTCACCAAACCATATTACGTCTAGCGGCCCCTACGAGCAGTACTTC.

The chain couples TRBV6-6 to TRBJ2-3, with 13 bases that match TRBD2. J was trimmed by 7 bases and V by 9 bases; bases with no gene match: 7. This CDR3 region has 14 residues. Germline lookup yields CDR1 MNHNY and CDR2 SVGAGI (reference sequence). Here the CDR3 reads CASRLAGGPNTQYF. The DNA for the CDR3 is TGTGCCAGTCGACTAGCGGGAGGTCCAAATACGCAGTATTTT.